This T cell receptor beta chain derives from a study of breast tumors, draining lymph nodes, adjacent tissues. MiXCR was run by TCRdb on the multiplex PCR reads, yielding one entry per CDR3 protein. This sample has 150,000 to 200,000 distinct CDR3 sequences, with approximately 33% found just once. A note on this clonotype: The limits of the CDR3 on the DNA are not certain, so only TCRdb's listed CDR3 is given.

The CDR3 totals 19 residues, both ends included. CDR1 and CDR2 (germline): SGHTA, FQGTGA. The lymph nodes were axillary draining lymph nodes from breast cancer patients. The sample was axillary lymph node tissue. The chain uses TRBV7-3 and TRBJ1-5; TRBD1, as called in the table, went unchecked against the DNA. The receptor was derived from a female donor with breast cancer. Some clones in this sample may be carry-over from other donors' samples. The CDR3 here is CASRPDRSARDLVLRARHF.